The present T cell receptor beta chain was sequenced within a study of blood T cells in healthy people across ages. Study-level background: Template-switching capture recovered about one barcoded beta molecule per two T cells. Study-wide results and limits: Using unsorted PBMCs precluded a conclusive naive versus antigen-experienced comparison. Estimates based on one million T cells were treated as lower bounds.

The second PCR ran about 7 to 12 cycles with a sample-barcoded 5' primer and J-beta primers. MiXCR, run by TCRdb on the 5' RACE reads, gives a single entry per CDR3 protein. The table lists around 1.7 million distinct CDR3 sequences, roughly 30% of them singletons. The CDR3 runs to 15 residues. Trimming stripped 3 bases from V and 0 bases from J, with 11 bases between. Germline assignment: CDR1 SGHRS and CDR2 YFSETQ. Remarks on this clonotype: Its antigen is as yet unknown.

This sequence was found in a woman aged 25 to 39 in good health. The sample was blood. The rearrangement uses TRBV5-1 and TRBJ2-3; possibly TRBD2 for D (5 bases). This chain's CDR3 is CASSSGGDSTDTQYF. CDR3 DNA sequence: TGCGCCAGCAGCTCAGGAGGAGATAGCACAGATACGCAGTATTTT.